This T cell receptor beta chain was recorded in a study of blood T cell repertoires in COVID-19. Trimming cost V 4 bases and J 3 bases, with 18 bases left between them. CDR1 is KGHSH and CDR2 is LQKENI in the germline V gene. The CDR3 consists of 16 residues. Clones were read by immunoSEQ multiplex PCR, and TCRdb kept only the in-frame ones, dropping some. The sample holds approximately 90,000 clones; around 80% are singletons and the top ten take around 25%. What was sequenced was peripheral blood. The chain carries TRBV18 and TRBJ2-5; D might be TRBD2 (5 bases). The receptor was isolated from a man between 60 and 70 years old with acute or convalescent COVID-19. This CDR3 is CASSRELSRGKETQYF. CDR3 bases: TGTGCCAGCTCACGAGAATTAAGCCGGGGTAAAGAGACCCAGTACTTC.